The subject of this entry is one T cell receptor (beta chain). What this receptor recognizes is not known. Per-nucleotide qualities are absent, and no much larger clonotype sits a single base away. The CDR3 goes from the cysteine to the phenylalanine over 18 residues. The CDR3 DNA has 54 bases and is translated from base 1. Trimming takes 4 bases from V and 8 bases from J, and the germline ends sit 27 bases apart. The germline V gene yields SGHRS for CDR1 and YFSETQ for CDR2. Ficoll-Paque density gradient centrifugation was the method used to isolate PBMCs. The record originates from a study of T-cell memory formation after mild COVID-19 (dated by TCRdb to the early 2020s). Looking at the study overall: TCR sequence clusters from the two donors were found to be largely donor specific. In a couple of donors, T-cell clones that expanded and contracted after mild COVID-19 were tracked by sequencing TCRalpha and TCRbeta repertoires over time. The cohort was made up of two young adult volunteers, one female and one male, who were previously healthy. On the study overall, not on this receptor specifically: The study included only a couple of mild cases, and larger cohorts that include severe cases with pre-infection samples were judged to be necessary. SARS-CoV-2 specificity was not confirmed for the second-wave clones peaking on day 37. Clones contracting from day 15 to 85 had balanced CD4/CD8 phenotypes, while a second wave expanding from day 15 to 37 was biased towards CD4+. Some responding clones were detected in pre-infection memory, suggesting pre-existing cross-reactive memory T cells joined the SARS-CoV-2 response. Contracting CD4+ clones were located mainly in the CM and EM memory subsets, whereas CD8+ clones were found to be enriched in EMRA.

Instrument used: Illumina NovaSeq 6000. TCRalpha and TCRbeta cDNA libraries were constructed by 5'RACE with constant-segment primers, with sample barcodes and unique molecular identifiers being introduced. Trizol reagent was used to extract RNA from every sample. Library amplification was performed in two PCR steps, and a second sample barcode and Illumina TruSeq adapters were introduced in the second step. Libraries were sequenced on an Illumina NovaSeq with 2 x 150 bp paired-end reads. Under the source paper's analysis protocol: Demultiplexing of reads and collapsing into UMI-guided consensus sequences were performed with migec v1.2.7. Using mixcr v2.1.11, UMI consensuses were aligned to TRA and TRB V and J templates and then assembled into clonotypes. Expanded or contracted clonotypes were those called significant by both edgeR and NoisET, with noise models trained on biological replicates. For edgeR calls, a false discovery rate-adjusted p below 0.01 and a log2 fold-change threshold of 1 were applied. As an exploratory analysis of dynamics, max-normalized trajectories of the 1000 most abundant clonotypes were examined with PCA combined with hierarchical clustering. Each responding clone was given a CD4 or CD8 phenotype based on the CD4+ and CD8+ repertoires, which had been sequenced separately. TCRdb trimmed public reads at Q25 via fastp, called clones via MiXCR and kept in-frame beta chains. A single entry per CDR3 protein holds the most common genes and DNA from its merged rows. The V and J calls and clone size are TCRdb's, not the authors'. For this sample the table gives 380,000 or so distinct CDR3 sequences, of which approximately 14% were detected only once. 22% of the sample is held by the ten biggest clonotypes.

The chain is made from TRBV5-1 and TRBJ1-4, with the D gene not confidently named. The specimen was PBMCs or a T cell subset sorted from them (not recorded which). The receptor was derived from a man aged 18 to 29 who had mild COVID-19 (a few samples of this study predate the infection). The sample titles of this study are shuffled in the database, so cell type and time point are left out; the donor was told from shared clones. The CDR3 here reads CASSLRYSSATSVEKLFF. The sequenced DNA: TGCGCCAGCAGCCTCCGTTACAGTTCGGCAACCTCCGTAGAAAAACTGTTTTTT.